The 26 T cell receptor beta chains below all came from one sample that was sequenced in a study of Ad26.COV2.S vaccination and SARS-CoV-2 variants. Treatment: about 20 received Ad26.COV2.S at low or high dose, single or two shots; several received placebo; per-sample allocation not given. Day 63 following the first vaccine or placebo injection was when the samples were taken. Profiling relied on immunoSEQ multiplex PCR, and the TCRdb table lists in-frame clones only, not all of them. The sample contains about 370,000 clones, 70% to 90% of which appear only once. The source was peripheral blood, collected in a trial of Ad26.COV2.S vaccine versus placebo. These receptors came from a person between 18 and 60 years old who received the Ad26.COV2.S COVID-19 vaccine or a placebo.

This chain links TRBV11-2 with TRBJ1-6, with no clear D. The CDR3 runs to 15 residues. In germline, CDR1 is SGHAT, CDR2 FQNNGV. The V and J ends lost 5 bases and 8 bases respectively, with 16 bases between them. This chain's CDR3 is CASSPRNLRDSPLHF. CDR3 in DNA: TGTGCCAGCAGCCCCCGTAACCTGAGGGATTCACCCCTCCACTTT.

This chain connects TRBV6-6 to TRBJ2-5; no definite D call. V lost 2 bases and J lost 4, with 11 bases in between. The CDR3 has 14 amino acids. CDR1 is MNHNY, CDR2 SVGAGI, per germline (reference sequence). In nucleotides, the CDR3 is TGTGCCAGCAGTTACGGCCCCCGGGCAGAGACCCAGTACTTC. Its protein is CASSYGPRAETQYF.

The chain uses TRBV30 and TRBJ2-1; tentative D call: TRBD1 (5 bases). V lost 0 bases to trimming and J lost 9 bases, with 15 bases between them. Germline CDR1 and CDR2: GTSNPN and SVGIG (reference sequence). The CDR3 is 14 residues long. The CDR3 nucleotides read TGTGCCTGGAGTGTAGAGATAAAGGGGTCTGAGCAGTTCTTC. Amino acid sequence: CAWSVEIKGSEQFF. The whole variable domain, filled in from reference TRBV30 and TRBJ2-1, reads SQTIHQWPATLVQPVGSPLSLECTVEGTSNPNLYWYRQAAGRGLQLLFYSVGIGQISSEVPQNLSASRPQDRQFILSSKKLLLSDSGFYLCAWSVEIKGSEQFFGPGTRLTVL.

The chain recombines TRBV18 with TRBJ1-1; 7 nucleotides match TRBD1. CDR1 and CDR2 from the germline V gene are KGHSH and LQKENI. V gave up 4 bases and J gave up 3 bases; unmatched junction bases: 5. The CDR3 runs 14 residues. The chain's CDR3 is CASSREGADTEAFF. Written as DNA, the CDR3 is TGTGCCAGCTCACGAGAGGGGGCGGACACTGAAGCTTTCTTT. Using reference TRBV18 and TRBJ1-1 for the parts outside the CDR3, the full variable domain is NAGVMQNPRHLVRRRGQEARLRCSPMKGHSHVYWYRQLPEEGLKFMVYLQKENIIDESGMPKERFSAEFPKEGPSILRIQQVVRGDSAAYFCASSREGADTEAFFGQGTRLTVV.

The chain joins TRBV5-1 to TRBJ1-2, with TRBD1 as a possible D gene (6 bases). The germline gives CDR1 SGHRS, CDR2 YFSETQ. The CDR3 runs to 14 residues. With 0 bases removed from V and 6 bases from J, the gap between germline ends came to 12 bases. The CDR3 DNA sequence: TGCGCCAGCAGCTTGGCCGCAGGGGAGGATGGCTACACCTTC. Amino acid sequence: CASSLAAGEDGYTF.

The V gene is TRBV30, the J gene TRBJ1-5, with D unresolved. The germline gives CDR1 GTSNPN, CDR2 SVGIG (reference sequence). The V end was cut by 2 bases, the J end by 6 bases, with 14 bases between. The CDR3 contains 14 residues. CDR3 amino acids: CAWSRFEHSQPQHF. The CDR3 DNA reads TGTGCCTGGAGTAGATTTGAACACAGTCAGCCCCAGCATTTT.

The chain uses TRBV30 and TRBJ2-5, with TRBD2 identical over 7 bases. The CDR3 consists of 15 residues. The germline gives CDR1 GTSNPN, CDR2 SVGIG (reference sequence). The junction had 7 bases not matched to a gene; V was cut back by 2 bases and J by 1 base. The CDR3 coding sequence is TGTGCCTGGAGTCCCCTGGGAGGGCTCCAAGAGACCCAGTACTTC. It yields the protein CAWSPLGGLQETQYF.

V usage is TRBV19 and J usage is TRBJ1-5; possibly TRBD1 for D (5 bases). The ends were cut back, 5 bases at V and 7 bases at J, with 18 bases in the middle. CDR3 length: 15 residues. The germline V gene encodes CDR1 LNHDA and CDR2 SQIVND (reference sequence). Here the CDR3 reads CASSPGQRAGQPQHF. The CDR3 nucleotides read TGTGCCAGTAGTCCCGGGCAAAGGGCAGGGCAGCCCCAGCATTTT. Looking up the rest from reference TRBV19 and TRBJ1-5 gives the full variable domain: DGGITQSPKYLFRKEGQNVTLSCEQNLNHDAMYWYRQDPGQGLRLIYYSQIVNDFQKGDIAEGYSVSREKKESFPLTVTSAQKNPTAFYLCASSPGQRAGQPQHFGDGTRLSIL.

Written as DNA, the CDR3 is TGTGCCAGCAGTGACAGAAACTATGGCTACACCTTC. This sequence encodes CASSDRNYGYTF. The gene calls are TRBV2 and TRBJ1-2; no firm D call. Germline lookup yields CDR1 SNHLY and CDR2 FYNNEI. Trimming stripped 3 bases from V and 2 bases from J, with 4 bases between. The length of the CDR3 is 12 residues.

The chain recombines TRBV4-2 with TRBJ1-5, with D possibly being TRBD1 (5 bases). Germline assignment: CDR1 LGHNA and CDR2 YNFKEQ. The CDR3 totals 15 residues. Trimming took off 3 bases at V and 1 base at J, with 10 bases between the two ends. The CDR3 DNA sequence: TGTGCCAGCAGCCACGACAGTAGAAGCAATCAGCCCCAGCATTTT. This translates into CASSHDSRSNQPQHF.

Comment on this clone: The sample contains more than one DNA sequence encoding this CDR3. V and J are TRBV7-9 and TRBJ2-5, with unresolved D. V was pared by 2 bases and J by 3 bases, with 1 base between. The CDR3 runs to 11 residues. The germline CDR1 and CDR2 sequences are SEHNR and FQNEAQ (reference sequence). CDR3 bases: TGTGCCAGCAGCTTAAAAGAGACCCAGTACTTC. Protein sequence: CASSLKETQYF. The variable domain in full, with the rest retrieved from reference TRBV7-9 and TRBJ2-5, is DTGVSQNPRHKITKRGQNVTFRCDPISEHNRLYWYRQTLGQGPEFLTYFQNEAQLEKSRLLSDRFSAERPKGSFSTLEIQRTEQGDSAMYLCASSLKETQYFGPGTRLLVL.

The rearrangement joins TRBV6-5 to TRBJ1-2, with 12 nucleotides matching TRBD1. Germline CDR1 MNHEY, CDR2 SVGAGI. The CDR3 covers 14 residues. V dropped 10 bases and J dropped 5; count of bases not matched to a gene: 8. This chain's CDR3 is CATGTGGARYGYTF. The CDR3 bases are TGTGCCACCGGGACAGGGGGCGCGAGATATGGCTACACCTTC.

The V gene is TRBV3-1 (or the pseudogene TRBV3-2), the J gene TRBJ2-3, with 12 positions matching TRBD2. CDR1 and CDR2 (germline): LGHDT, YNNKEL (reference sequence). With V trimmed by 2 bases and J by 5 bases, 11 bases remained unmatched. The CDR3 is 18 residues long. The DNA for the CDR3 is TGTGCCAGCAGCCAACGTACCCTAGCGGGAGGGCCGGTAGATACGCAGTATTTT. It specifies CASSQRTLAGGPVDTQYF.

V gene TRBV18 combines with J gene TRBJ2-7; the D is unclear. There are 12 residues in the CDR3. The V gene lost 0 bases and the J gene lost 1 base, with 1 base spanning the gap. In germline, CDR1 is KGHSH, CDR2 LQKENI. CDR3 sequence (DNA): TGTGCCAGCTCACCACCGTCCTACGAGCAGTACTTC. This codes for CASSPPSYEQYF.

This clone was observed once. V is TRBV29-1 and J is TRBJ2-5, with 10 bases fitting TRBD2. The ends lost 3 bases at V and 4 bases at J; junction bases unmatched: 23. The CDR3 has 20 residues. Germline CDR1 reads SQVTM; CDR2 reads ANQGSEA. The DNA for the CDR3 is TGCAGCGTTGATCGAGACCCAACCGGACCCCTAGCGGGAGATCGAGAGACCCAGTACTTC. Its protein is CSVDRDPTGPLAGDRETQYF.

The chain carries TRBV11-2 and TRBJ1-6; no clear D gene. Germline V CDR1 and CDR2: SGHAT, FQNNGV. The V and J ends lost 3 bases and 5 bases respectively, with 5 bases between them. The CDR3 consists of 13 residues. The CDR3 is CASSLDHNSPLHF. DNA of the CDR3: TGTGCCAGCAGCTTGGACCATAATTCACCCCTCCACTTT.

The rearrangement links TRBV30 to TRBJ1-1, with unresolved D. The germline gives CDR1 GTSNPN, CDR2 SVGIG (reference sequence). The length of the CDR3 is 14 residues. Trimming stripped 4 bases from V and 0 bases from J, with 12 bases between. Here the CDR3 reads CAWTRAGMNTEAFF. In DNA, the CDR3 is TGTGCCTGGACCCGCGCGGGGATGAACACTGAAGCTTTCTTT.

This chain links TRBV2 with TRBJ1-1; D remains unclear. V lost 0 bases, J lost 14 bases, and 19 bases lay in between. CDR3 size: 14 residues. Per germline, CDR1 SNHLY and CDR2 FYNNEI. The CDR3 DNA reads TGTGCCAGCAGTGAAGCGTCGGGGTTTGGGGATGGGTTCTTT. This sequence encodes CASSEASGFGDGFF.

The gene calls are TRBV12-2 and TRBJ2-2; the table's TRBD1 call for D was not verified on the DNA. TRBV12-2 is classified as a pseudogene. The CDR3 runs 15 residues. CDR3 region: CASRLATGEDGELFF. Written as DNA, the CDR3 is TGTGCAAGTCGCTTAGCGACAGGGGAAGACGGGGAGCTGTTTTTT.

V usage is TRBV6-4 and J usage is TRBJ2-2; perhaps TRBD2 as D (5 bases). Germline lookup yields CDR1 MRHNA and CDR2 SNTAGT. Deletions cut 2 bases from V and 3 bases from J, with 7 bases between. The CDR3 spans 14 residues. DNA for the CDR3: TGTGCCAGCAGTGACAAGGGAGACACCGGGGAGCTGTTTTTT. The encoded protein is CASSDKGDTGELFF.

The V call is TRBV7-6, the J call TRBJ2-1; possibly TRBD2 for D (5 bases). Trimming removed 4 bases at V and 2 bases at J, with 15 bases between. Per the germline V gene, CDR1 is SGHVS and CDR2 is FNYEAQ. This CDR3 has 16 amino acids. This chain's CDR3 is CASSSGSSGPYNEQFF. DNA of the CDR3: TGTGCCAGCAGCTCGGGGTCTTCGGGCCCCTACAATGAGCAGTTCTTC.

CDR3 sequence: CASSPLLGPPLDGELFF. The CDR3 DNA reads as TGCGCCAGCAGCCCGTTACTGGGTCCTCCGCTTGACGGGGAGCTGTTTTTT. J is TRBJ2-2 and V is TRBV4-1; unclear D gene. Between the trimmed V and J ends, which lost 4 bases and 7 bases, there was a span of 22 bases. Germline V gene data show CDR1 as MGHRA and CDR2 as YSYEKL. The CDR3 contains 17 residues.

This chain links TRBV10-1 with TRBJ2-1, with D unclear. Looked up from germline, CDR1 is WNHNN and CDR2 is SYGVQD (reference sequence). This CDR3 spans 14 amino acids. V was cut by 5 bases and J by 5 bases, with 13 bases left in between. The CDR3 is CASSPGLSNNEQFF. Written as DNA, the CDR3 is TGCGCCAGCAGTCCCGGGCTGTCGAACAATGAGCAGTTCTTC.

This chain links TRBV5-1 with TRBJ1-6; TRBD1 matches 12 bases. V was clipped by 3 bases and J by 8 bases; unmatched bases: 3. Germline lookup yields CDR1 SGHRS and CDR2 YFSETQ. CDR3 size: 15 residues. The CDR3 DNA reads TGCGCCAGCAGCTCCGGGACAGGGGGCGATTCACCCCTCCACTTT. This codes for CASSSGTGGDSPLHF.

V is TRBV7-9 and J is TRBJ2-1, with a weak D call TRBD1 (5 bases). Per germline, CDR1 SEHNR and CDR2 FQNEAQ (reference sequence). This CDR3 contains 16 residues. Trimming cost V 0 bases and J 2 bases, with 11 bases left between them. In DNA, the CDR3 is TGTGCCAGCAGCTTAGCGGTCAGGGTGGCCTACAATGAGCAGTTCTTC. It yields the protein CASSLAVRVAYNEQFF.

The chain couples TRBV19 to TRBJ2-3, with 8 nucleotides matching TRBD1. With 10 bases clipped from V and 1 base from J, the junction kept 7 bases outside the gene matches. Germline values: CDR1 LNHDA, CDR2 SQIVND (reference sequence). The CDR3 is made up of 14 amino acids. Here the CDR3 reads CATQDRARTDTQYF. The DNA for the CDR3 is TGTGCCACCCAGGACAGGGCCCGCACAGATACGCAGTATTTT.